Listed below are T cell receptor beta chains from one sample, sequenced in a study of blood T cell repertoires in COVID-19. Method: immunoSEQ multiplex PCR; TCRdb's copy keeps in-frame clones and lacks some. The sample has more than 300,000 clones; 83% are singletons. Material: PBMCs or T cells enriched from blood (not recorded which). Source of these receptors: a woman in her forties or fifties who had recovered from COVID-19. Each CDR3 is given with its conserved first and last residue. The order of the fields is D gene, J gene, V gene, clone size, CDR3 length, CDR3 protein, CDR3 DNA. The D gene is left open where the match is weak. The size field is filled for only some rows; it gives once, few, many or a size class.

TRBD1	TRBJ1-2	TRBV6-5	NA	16	CASSWTPGQGNYGYTF	TGTGCCAGCAGTTGGACTCCGGGACAGGGGAACTATGGCTACACCTTC
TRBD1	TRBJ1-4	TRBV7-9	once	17	CASSLRGQGGPGEKLFF	TGTGCCAGCAGCCTCCGCGGACAGGGTGGGCCGGGTGAAAAACTGTTTTTT
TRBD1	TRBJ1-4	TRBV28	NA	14	CASSIQGANEKLFF	TGTGCCAGCAGTATCCAGGGGGCTAATGAAAAACTGTTTTTT
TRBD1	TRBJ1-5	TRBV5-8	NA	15	CASSPGQVGVQPQHF	TGTGCCAGCAGCCCCGGACAGGTTGGCGTTCAGCCCCAGCATTTT
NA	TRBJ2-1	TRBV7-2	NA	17	CASSRMSAQGGSNEQFF	TGTGCCAGCAGCCGGATGTCGGCACAGGGTGGGAGCAATGAGCAGTTCTTC
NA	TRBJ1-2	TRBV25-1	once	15	CASSEWGWAMNGYTF	TGTGCCAGCAGTGAATGGGGCTGGGCTATGAATGGCTACACCTTC
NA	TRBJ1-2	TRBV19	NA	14	CASSIVEGLLGYTF	TGTGCCAGTAGTATAGTGGAGGGGCTGCTTGGCTACACCTTC
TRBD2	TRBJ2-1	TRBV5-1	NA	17	CASSLTSGGSSYNEQFF	TGCGCCAGCAGCTTGACTAGCGGGGGGAGCTCCTACAATGAGCAGTTCTTC
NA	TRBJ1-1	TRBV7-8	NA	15	CASSLAMGGHTEAFF	TGTGCCAGCAGCTTAGCGATGGGGGGGCACACTGAAGCTTTCTTT
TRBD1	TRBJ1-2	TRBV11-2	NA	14	CASSPGQPVYGYTF	TGTGCCAGCAGCCCGGGACAGCCTGTCTATGGCTACACCTTC
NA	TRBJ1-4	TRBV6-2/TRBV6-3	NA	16	CASSYDTEATNEKLFF	TGTGCCAGCAGTTACGATACAGAAGCAACTAATGAAAAACTGTTTTTT
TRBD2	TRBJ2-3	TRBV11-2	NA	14	CASSLGEGEDTQYF	TGTGCCAGCAGCTTAGGGGAGGGAGAAGATACGCAGTATTTT
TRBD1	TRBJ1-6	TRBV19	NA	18	CASSIGWQGGRNNSPLHF	TGTGCCAGTAGTATAGGCTGGCAGGGGGGAAGGAATAATTCACCCCTCCACTTT
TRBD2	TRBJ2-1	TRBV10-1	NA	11	CASRIAGGQFF	TGCGCCAGCAGAATAGCGGGAGGGCAGTTCTTC
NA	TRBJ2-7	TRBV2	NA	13	CASLWDTLYEQYF	TGTGCCAGCCTGTGGGACACCCTCTACGAGCAGTACTTC
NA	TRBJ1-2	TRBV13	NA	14	CASSLGTGSYGYTF	TGTGCCAGCAGCTTAGGCACGGGAAGCTATGGCTACACCTTC
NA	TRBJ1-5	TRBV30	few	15	CAWSKGTYSNQPQHF	TGTGCCTGGAGTAAAGGGACTTATAGCAATCAGCCCCAGCATTTT
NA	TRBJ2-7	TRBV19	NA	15	CASSIGQLTSYEQYF	TGTGCCAGTAGTATTGGGCAGCTAACCTCCTACGAGCAGTACTTC
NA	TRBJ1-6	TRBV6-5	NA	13	CATRVPGGSPLHF	TGTGCCACACGGGTCCCGGGAGGTTCACCCCTCCACTTT
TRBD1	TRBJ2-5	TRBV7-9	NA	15	CASSPTGQGQETQYF	TGTGCCAGCAGCCCTACAGGACAGGGCCAAGAGACCCAGTACTTC
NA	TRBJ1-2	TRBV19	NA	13	CASTLGVDYGYTF	TGTGCCAGTACATTAGGGGTGGACTATGGCTACACCTTC
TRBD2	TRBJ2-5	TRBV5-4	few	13	CASSAGLEKTQYF	TGTGCCAGCAGCGCGGGACTAGAAAAGACCCAGTACTTC
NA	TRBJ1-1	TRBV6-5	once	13	CASRGEAEGWVFF	TGTGCCAGCAGGGGGGAGGCCGAGGGGTGGGTTTTCTTT
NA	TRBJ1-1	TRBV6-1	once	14	CASSELGATGEAFF	TGTGCCAGCAGTGAACTGGGGGCGACGGGTGAAGCTTTCTTT
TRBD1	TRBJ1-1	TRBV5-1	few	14	CASSSSGTVTEAFF	TGCGCCAGCAGCTCATCCGGGACAGTGACTGAAGCTTTCTTT
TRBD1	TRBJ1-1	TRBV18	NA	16	CASSPQQGRPNTEAFF	TGTGCCAGCTCACCTCAACAGGGGCGACCGAACACTGAAGCTTTCTTT
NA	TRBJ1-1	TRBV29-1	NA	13	CSVVRVASTEAFF	TGCAGCGTTGTCAGGGTGGCGAGCACTGAAGCTTTCTTT
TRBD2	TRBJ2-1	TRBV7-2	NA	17	CASSLGWGGNSYNEQFF	TGTGCCAGCAGCTTAGGCTGGGGGGGGAACTCCTACAATGAGCAGTTCTTC
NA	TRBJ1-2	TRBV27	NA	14	CASRTRRADYGYTF	TGTGCCAGCAGAACGCGCAGGGCGGACTATGGCTACACCTTC
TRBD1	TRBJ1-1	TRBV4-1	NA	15	CASSARQGSDTEAFF	TGCGCCAGCAGCGCCCGACAGGGAAGTGACACTGAAGCTTTCTTT
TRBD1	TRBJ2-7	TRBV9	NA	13	CASSVGQAWEQYF	TGTGCCAGCAGCGTCGGACAGGCGTGGGAGCAGTACTTC
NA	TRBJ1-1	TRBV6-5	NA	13	CAAGWSWNTEAFF	TGTGCCGCCGGGTGGTCTTGGAACACTGAAGCTTTCTTT
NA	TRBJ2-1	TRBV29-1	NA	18	CSVVDRYYTGDSYNEQFF	TGCAGCGTTGTTGATCGGTACTATACGGGGGACTCCTACAATGAGCAGTTCTTC
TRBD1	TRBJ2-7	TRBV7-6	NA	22	CASSLGNLPQGTGLGGADEQYF	TGTGCCAGCAGCTTAGGTAACCTGCCCCAAGGGACAGGGTTAGGAGGCGCAGACGAGCAGTACTTC
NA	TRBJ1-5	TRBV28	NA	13	CASMFRGPASQHF	TGTGCCAGCATGTTTCGGGGTCCGGCGTCCCAGCATTTT
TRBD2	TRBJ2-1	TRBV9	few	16	CASSVDVSGRSNEQFF	TGTGCCAGCAGCGTAGATGTCAGCGGGAGAAGTAATGAGCAGTTCTTC
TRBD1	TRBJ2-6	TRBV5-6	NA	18	CASSSVDRASTGANVLTF	TGTGCCAGCAGCTCCGTCGACAGGGCTTCTACTGGGGCCAACGTCCTGACTTTC
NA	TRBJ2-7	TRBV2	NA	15	CASCSRALSGYEQYF	TGTGCCAGCTGTTCCAGGGCCCTAAGTGGCTACGAGCAGTACTTC
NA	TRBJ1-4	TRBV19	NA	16	CASDSPGRSTNEKLFF	TGTGCCAGTGACTCCCCAGGGCGGTCAACTAATGAAAAACTGTTTTTT
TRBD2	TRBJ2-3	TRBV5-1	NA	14	CASSTPTSADTQYF	TGCGCCAGCAGCACCCCCACTAGCGCAGATACGCAGTATTTT
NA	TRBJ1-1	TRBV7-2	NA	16	CASSLTWQVMNTEAFF	TGTGCCAGCAGCTTAACGTGGCAAGTAATGAACACTGAAGCTTTCTTT
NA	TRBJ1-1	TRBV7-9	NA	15	CASSLMELLNTEAFF	TGTGCCAGCAGCTTAATGGAGTTGCTGAACACTGAAGCTTTCTTT
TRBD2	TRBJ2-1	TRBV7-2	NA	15	CASSSSGRATNEQFF	TGTGCCAGCAGCTCTAGCGGGAGGGCTACGAATGAGCAGTTCTTC
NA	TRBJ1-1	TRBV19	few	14	CASVDRHLGTEAFF	TGTGCCAGTGTCGACAGGCACCTAGGAACTGAAGCTTTCTTT
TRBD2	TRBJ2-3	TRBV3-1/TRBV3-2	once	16	CASSQAGTTLEVTQYF	TGTGCCAGCAGCCAAGCCGGGACTACCCTCGAGGTCACGCAGTATTTT
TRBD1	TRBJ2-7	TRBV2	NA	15	CASSVLGTGGEEQYF	TGTGCCAGCAGTGTTCTCGGGACAGGGGGTGAGGAGCAGTACTTC
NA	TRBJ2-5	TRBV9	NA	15	CASSVAAGRQETQYF	TGTGCCAGCAGCGTAGCCGCAGGGCGACAAGAGACCCAGTACTTC
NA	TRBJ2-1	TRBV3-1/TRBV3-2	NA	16	CASSQVGSGTYNEQFF	TGTGCCAGCAGCCAAGTGGGGAGCGGGACATACAATGAGCAGTTCTTC
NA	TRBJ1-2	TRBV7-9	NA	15	CASSAPLGARDGYTF	TGTGCCAGCAGCGCCCCTCTTGGGGCCCGAGATGGCTACACCTTC
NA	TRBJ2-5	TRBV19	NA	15	CASRGGPSGQETQYF	TGTGCCAGTAGGGGGGGGCCTAGCGGCCAAGAGACCCAGTACTTC
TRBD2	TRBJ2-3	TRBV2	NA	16	CASRAKLAGDTDTQYF	TGTGCCAGCAGGGCCAAACTAGCGGGGGACACAGATACGCAGTATTTT
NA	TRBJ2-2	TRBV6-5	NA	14	CASSRTANTGELFF	TGTGCCAGCAGTCGGACTGCGAACACCGGGGAGCTGTTTTTT
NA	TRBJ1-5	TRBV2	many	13	CASSVRGDQPQHF	TGTGCCAGCAGTGTCCGAGGAGATCAGCCCCAGCATTTT
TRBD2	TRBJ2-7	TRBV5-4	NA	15	CASSSTSGGYYEQYF	TGTGCCAGCAGCTCGACTAGCGGGGGATACTACGAGCAGTACTTC
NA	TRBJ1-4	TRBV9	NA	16	CASSVDLIGGLEKLFF	TGTGCCAGCAGCGTAGACCTGATAGGCGGCCTCGAAAAACTGTTTTTT
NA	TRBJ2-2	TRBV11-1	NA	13	CASSLALTGELFF	TGTGCCAGCAGCTTAGCTCTGACCGGGGAGCTGTTTTTT
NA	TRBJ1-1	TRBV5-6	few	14	CASNRQVPDTEAFF	TGTGCCAGCAACCGACAGGTCCCGGACACTGAAGCTTTCTTT
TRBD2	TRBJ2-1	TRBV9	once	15	CASSVSSGRGNEQFF	TGTGCCAGCAGCGTATCTAGCGGGAGGGGGAATGAGCAGTTCTTC
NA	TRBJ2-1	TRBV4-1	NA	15	CASSQDRTLTPEQFF	TGCGCCAGCAGCCAAGACCGCACCCTGACACCTGAGCAGTTCTTC
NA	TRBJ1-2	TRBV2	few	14	CASSRRGANYGYTF	TGTGCCAGCAGTAGGAGGGGCGCGAACTATGGCTACACCTTC